The 15 T cell receptor beta chains in this list originate from one sample, sequenced in a study of T-cell reconstitution after alpha-beta-depleted transplantation in children. Unique molecular identifiers were built into the TCRbeta library. TCRdb re-called the PCR reads through MiXCR, storing one row per CDR3 protein. The top ten clones hold 2.2% of a sample with about 600,000 distinct CDR3 sequences, 13% of them seen once. The input for sequencing was PBMCs, mostly from graft donor cells, taken 360 days after TCRalphabeta/CD19-depleted stem cell transplant. These receptors were obtained from a male patient aged 10 to 17 who had a stem cell transplant for acute myeloid leukemia, so the T cells may come from the graft donor.

This clonotype came up many times. The chain recombines TRBV25-1 with TRBJ2-7; D assignment may be TRBD1 or TRBD2 (5 bases each). The CDR3 runs to 13 residues. The V gene's germline CDR1 is MGHDK and CDR2 SYGVNS. Trimming pared 8 bases from V and 3 bases from J, leaving 14 bases between. The CDR3 here is CASGKGRDYEQYF. CDR3 sequence (DNA): TGTGCCAGCGGGAAGGGACGGGACTACGAGCAGTACTTC.

This clonotype was seen a few times. DNA for the CDR3: TGTGCCAGCAGCTTCCCGGGACAGGGGAATGAAAAACTGTTTTTT. It translates to CASSFPGQGNEKLFF. The genes are TRBV7-2 and TRBJ1-4; 10 bases are a match to TRBD1. V shed 3 bases, J shed 5 bases, and the junction held 3 bases outside the gene matches. The germline gives CDR1 SGHTA, CDR2 FQGNSA. This CDR3 has 15 residues.

This chain connects TRBV5-6 to TRBJ1-1, with no clear D. In germline, CDR1 is SGHDT, CDR2 YYEEEE. This CDR3 comprises 15 residues. V lost 3 bases, J lost 1 base, and 13 bases lay in between. Written as DNA, the CDR3 is TGTGCCAGCAGCTCTGAAGAGGGATGGAACACTGAAGCTTTCTTT. Residues: CASSSEEGWNTEAFF. Full variable domain (missing parts from reference TRBV5-6 and TRBJ1-1): DAGVTQSPTHLIKTRGQQVTLRCSPKSGHDTVSWYQQALGQGPQFIFQYYEEEERQRGNFPDRFSGHQFPNYSSELNVNALLLGDSALYLCASSSEEGWNTEAFFGQGTRLTVV.

V usage is TRBV7-9 and J usage is TRBJ2-7; D unresolved. This CDR3 spans 13 amino acids. V shed 5 bases and J shed 3 bases, with 11 bases lying between them. From germline, CDR1 is SEHNR and CDR2 FQNEAQ (reference sequence). The CDR3 DNA sequence: TGTGCCAGCAGCGGGATCCCCCACTACGAGCAGTACTTC. This encodes CASSGIPHYEQYF.

The rearrangement links TRBV6-5 to TRBJ2-1, with 7 nucleotides matching TRBD1. Germline CDR1 and CDR2: MNHEY and SVGAGI. This CDR3 region has 18 residues. V shed 0 bases, J shed 10 bases, and the junction held 18 bases outside the gene matches. The CDR3 here is CASSYSRAGGRVVNEQFF. Written as DNA, the CDR3 is TGTGCCAGCAGTTACTCGAGGGCAGGGGGTAGGGTTGTGAACGAGCAGTTCTTC.

The chain combines TRBV7-8 with TRBJ1-6, with 7 bases lining up with TRBD1. From germline, CDR1 is SGHVS and CDR2 FQNEAQ. The CDR3 runs 18 residues. V shed 2 bases, J shed 6 bases, and the junction held 13 bases outside the gene matches. Here the CDR3 reads CASSLSPTGKFVNSPLHF. The DNA of the CDR3 is TGTGCCAGCAGCTTATCCCCGACAGGGAAGTTTGTTAATTCACCCCTCCACTTT.

This clonotype was seen a handful of times. The CDR3 DNA is TGTGCCAGCAGTTTAAAGCCGGGACAGGGGGAATATGAGCAGTTCTTC. Its protein is CASSLKPGQGEYEQFF. This chain joins TRBV28 and TRBJ2-1, with 11 bases lining up with TRBD1. J lost 8 bases, V lost 2 bases, and 8 bases had no gene match. The V gene's germline CDR1 is MDHEN and CDR2 SYDVKM. This CDR3 is 16 amino acids long.

This clonotype was seen only a few times. This chain links TRBV7-3 with TRBJ2-1; 7 nucleotides agree with TRBD1. V was clipped by 4 bases and J by 7 bases; unmatched bases: 13. This CDR3 has 16 residues. Germline CDR1 SGHTA, CDR2 FQGTGA. CDR3 nucleotides: TGTGCCAGCAGCTCCTCCTGGACAGGCGTTCCTAATGAGCAGTTCTTC. Translation gives CASSSSWTGVPNEQFF.

This clonotype was counted ten times or more. The rearrangement links TRBV18 to TRBJ2-7; D unclear. V lost 2 bases to trimming and J lost 3 bases, with 5 bases between them. This CDR3 region has 12 residues. The germline V gene has CDR1 KGHSH and CDR2 LQKENI. The CDR3 region is CASSPGDYEQYF. The CDR3 DNA is TGTGCCAGCTCACCAGGGGACTACGAGCAGTACTTC.

V usage is TRBV5-2 and J usage is TRBJ2-7; the table's D call, TRBD1, was not checked against the DNA. TRBV5-2 is marked as a pseudogene. This CDR3 region has 14 residues. In DNA, the CDR3 is TGTGCCAGCGACCTCGGGCAGGGATTCTACGAGCAGTACTTC. Its translation: CASDLGQGFYEQYF.

The chain carries TRBV4-3 and TRBJ2-1; 8 bases match TRBD2. The junction had 11 bases not matched to a gene; V was cut back by 0 bases and J by 7 bases. This CDR3 contains 17 residues. Germline V gene sequence: CDR1 LGHNA, CDR2 YSLEER. The CDR3 here is CASSQDSLAGRLNEQFF. Here the CDR3 DNA reads TGCGCCAGCAGCCAAGATTCGCTAGCGGGCCGGCTGAATGAGCAGTTCTTC.

This clonotype was detected only a few times. V and J are TRBV2 and TRBJ2-7, with a weak D call TRBD1 (5 bases). Trimming stripped 7 bases from V and 3 bases from J, with 10 bases between. CDR1 SNHLY and CDR2 FYNNEI come from the germline V gene. The length of the CDR3 is 12 residues. This CDR3 is CASKGPGYEQYF. The CDR3 bases are TGTGCCAGCAAGGGGCCTGGCTACGAGCAGTACTTC. The full variable domain, completed using reference TRBV2 and TRBJ2-7, is EPEVTQTPSHQVTQMGQEVILRCVPISNHLYFYWYRQILGQKVEFLVSFYNNEISEKSEIFDDQFSVERPDGSNFTLKIRSTKLEDSAMYFCASKGPGYEQYFGPGTRLTVT.

This clonotype was seen repeatedly, ten times or more. This chain connects TRBV28 to TRBJ2-7; D may match TRBD1 or TRBD2 (5 bases each). The germline V gene has CDR1 MDHEN and CDR2 SYDVKM. The CDR3 runs to 15 residues. V was shortened by 6 bases and J by 7 bases, with 22 bases between the two germline ends. Here the CDR3 DNA reads TGTGCCAGCAGCCAGAGCGGCCTACCTGGGGGAGAGCAGTACTTC. Encoded protein: CASSQSGLPGGEQYF.

The chain couples TRBV28 to TRBJ2-7; D possibly corresponds to TRBD2 (6 bases). The CDR3 runs 12 residues. V lost 8 bases, J lost 0 bases, and 8 bases lay in between. CDR1 is MDHEN and CDR2 is SYDVKM in the germline V gene. The CDR3 region has the DNA TGTGCCAGCCGGGAGAGCTCCTACGAGCAGTACTTC. Encoded protein: CASRESSYEQYF.

The CDR3 loop reads CASTPEVTGELFF. CDR3 nucleotides: TGTGCCAGCACCCCCGAGGTAACCGGGGAGCTGTTTTTT. The chain is built from TRBV12-3 or TRBV12-4 and TRBJ2-2; no reliable D call. V was cut by 7 bases and J by 5 bases, with 11 bases left in between. CDR3 length equals 13 residues.